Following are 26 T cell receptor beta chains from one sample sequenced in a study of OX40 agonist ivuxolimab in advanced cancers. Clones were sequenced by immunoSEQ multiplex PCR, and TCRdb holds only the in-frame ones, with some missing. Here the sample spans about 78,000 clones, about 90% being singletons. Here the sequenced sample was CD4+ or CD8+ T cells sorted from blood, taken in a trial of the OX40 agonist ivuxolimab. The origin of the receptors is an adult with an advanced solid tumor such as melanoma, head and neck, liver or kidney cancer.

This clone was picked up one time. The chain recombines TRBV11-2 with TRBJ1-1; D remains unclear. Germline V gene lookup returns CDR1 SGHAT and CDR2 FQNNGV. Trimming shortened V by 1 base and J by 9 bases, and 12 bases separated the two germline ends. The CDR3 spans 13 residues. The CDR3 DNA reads TGTGCCAGCAGCTTAGTCCTCGGGATTCAAGCTTTCTTT. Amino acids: CASSLVLGIQAFF.

CDR3 protein: CASSLGGGETQYF. The CDR3 DNA reads TGTGCCAGCAGCTTAGGGGGAGGGGAGACCCAGTACTTC. The V and J genes are TRBV7-9 and TRBJ2-5, with 7 nucleotides matching TRBD2. After removal of 1 base from V and 5 bases from J, the junction contained 1 base not matched to a gene. The CDR3 totals 13 residues. Per germline, CDR1 SEHNR and CDR2 FQNEAQ (reference sequence).

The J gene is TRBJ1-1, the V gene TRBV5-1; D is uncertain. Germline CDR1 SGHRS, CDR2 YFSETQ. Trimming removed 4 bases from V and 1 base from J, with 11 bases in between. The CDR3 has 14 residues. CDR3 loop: CASSLTPSNTEAFF. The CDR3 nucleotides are TGCGCCAGCAGCCTCACTCCCTCGAACACTGAAGCTTTCTTT.

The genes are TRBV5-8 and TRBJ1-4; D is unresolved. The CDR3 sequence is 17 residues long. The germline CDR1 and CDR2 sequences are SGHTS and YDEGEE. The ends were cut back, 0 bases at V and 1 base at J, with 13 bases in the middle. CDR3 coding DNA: TGTGCCAGCAGCTTGGTGCGCAAGAGCCAAACTAATGAAAAACTGTTTTTT. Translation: CASSLVRKSQTNEKLFF.

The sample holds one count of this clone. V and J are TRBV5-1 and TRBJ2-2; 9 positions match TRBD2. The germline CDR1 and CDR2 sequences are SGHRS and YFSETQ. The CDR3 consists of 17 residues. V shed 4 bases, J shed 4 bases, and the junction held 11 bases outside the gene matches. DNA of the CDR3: TGCGCCAGCAGCCAATACCCTAGCGGGGTCGGCACCGGGGAGCTGTTTTTT. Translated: CASSQYPSGVGTGELFF.

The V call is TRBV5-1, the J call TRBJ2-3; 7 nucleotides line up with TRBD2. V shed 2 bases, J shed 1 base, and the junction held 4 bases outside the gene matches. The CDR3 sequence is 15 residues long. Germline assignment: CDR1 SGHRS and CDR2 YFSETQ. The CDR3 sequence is CASSLPLAGTDTQYF. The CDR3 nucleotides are TGCGCCAGCAGCTTACCCCTAGCGGGCACAGATACGCAGTATTTT.

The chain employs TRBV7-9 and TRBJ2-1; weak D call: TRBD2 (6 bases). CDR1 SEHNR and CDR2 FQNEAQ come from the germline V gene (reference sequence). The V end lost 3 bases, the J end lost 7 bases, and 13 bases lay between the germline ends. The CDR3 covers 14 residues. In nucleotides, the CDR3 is TGTGCCAGCAGCTTGGCGCGGGGCCGTAATGAGCAGTTCTTC. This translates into CASSLARGRNEQFF.

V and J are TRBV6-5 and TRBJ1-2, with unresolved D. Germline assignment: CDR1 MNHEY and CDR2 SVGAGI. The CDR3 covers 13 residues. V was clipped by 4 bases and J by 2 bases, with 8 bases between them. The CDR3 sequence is CASSSRENYGYTF. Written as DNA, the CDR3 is TGTGCCAGCAGTTCCCGGGAGAACTATGGCTACACCTTC.

The DNA of the CDR3 is TGTGCCAGCAGTTACGGGGGTTACGAGCAGTTCTTC. As protein: CASSYGGYEQFF. V and J are TRBV6-6 and TRBJ2-1; D tentatively reads TRBD1 or TRBD2 (5 bases each). In germline, CDR1 is MNHNY, CDR2 SVGAGI (reference sequence). Trimming took off 2 bases at V and 10 bases at J, with 9 bases between the two ends. The CDR3 totals 12 residues.

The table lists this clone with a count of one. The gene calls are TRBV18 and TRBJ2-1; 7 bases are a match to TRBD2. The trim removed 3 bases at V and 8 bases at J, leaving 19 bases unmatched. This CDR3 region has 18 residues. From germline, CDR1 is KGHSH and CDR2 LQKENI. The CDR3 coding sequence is TGTGCCAGCTCACCCCTCTCCCCGGGGGGAGGGCCCCGGGATGAGCAGTTCTTC. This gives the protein CASSPLSPGGGPRDEQFF.

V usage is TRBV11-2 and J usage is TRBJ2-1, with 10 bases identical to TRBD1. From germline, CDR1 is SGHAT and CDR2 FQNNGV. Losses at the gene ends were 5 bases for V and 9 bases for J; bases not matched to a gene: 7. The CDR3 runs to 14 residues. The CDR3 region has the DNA TGTGCCAGCAGCCGGGACAGGGGTTATGCTGAGCAGTTCTTC. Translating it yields CASSRDRGYAEQFF.

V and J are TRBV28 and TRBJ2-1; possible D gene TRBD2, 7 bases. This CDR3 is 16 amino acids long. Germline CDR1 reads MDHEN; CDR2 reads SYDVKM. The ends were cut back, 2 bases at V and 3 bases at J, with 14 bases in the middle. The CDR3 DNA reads TGTGCCAGCAGTTTAAGGAAGGGGGGGCTCTACAATGAGCAGTTCTTC. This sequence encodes CASSLRKGGLYNEQFF.

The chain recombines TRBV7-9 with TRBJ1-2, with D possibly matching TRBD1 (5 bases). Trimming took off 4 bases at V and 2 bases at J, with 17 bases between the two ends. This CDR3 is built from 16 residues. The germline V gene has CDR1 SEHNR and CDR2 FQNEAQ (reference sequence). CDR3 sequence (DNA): TGTGCCAGCAGCTCGTTACCGGGGGACTCCAACTATGGCTACACCTTC. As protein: CASSSLPGDSNYGYTF.

CDR3 bases: TGTGCCAGCCGGGGGAGGGTCTGGGAGACCCAGTACTTC. It codes for CASRGRVWETQYF. This chain uses TRBV19 with TRBJ2-5; 7 positions agree with TRBD2. CDR1 is LNHDA, CDR2 SQIVND, per germline (reference sequence). The CDR3 length is 13 residues. J lost 5 bases, V lost 9 bases, and 9 bases had no gene match.

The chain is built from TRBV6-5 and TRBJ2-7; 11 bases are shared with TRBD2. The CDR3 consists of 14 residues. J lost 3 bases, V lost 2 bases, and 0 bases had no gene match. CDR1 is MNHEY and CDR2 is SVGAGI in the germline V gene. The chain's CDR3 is CASSYTSGSYEQYF. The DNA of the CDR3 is TGTGCCAGCAGTTACACTAGCGGGAGCTACGAGCAGTACTTC.

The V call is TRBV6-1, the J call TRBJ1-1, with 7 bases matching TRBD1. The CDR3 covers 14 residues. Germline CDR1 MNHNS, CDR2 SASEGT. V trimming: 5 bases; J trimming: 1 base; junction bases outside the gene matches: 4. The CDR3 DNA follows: TGTGCCAGCAGTCCGACAGGGACGAACACTGAAGCTTTCTTT. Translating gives CASSPTGTNTEAFF.

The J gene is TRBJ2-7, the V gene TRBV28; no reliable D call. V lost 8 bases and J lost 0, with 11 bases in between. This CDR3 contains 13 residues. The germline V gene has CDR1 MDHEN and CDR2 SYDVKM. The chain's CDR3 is CASGPAGSYEQYF. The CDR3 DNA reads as TGTGCCAGCGGACCAGCAGGCTCCTACGAGCAGTACTTC.

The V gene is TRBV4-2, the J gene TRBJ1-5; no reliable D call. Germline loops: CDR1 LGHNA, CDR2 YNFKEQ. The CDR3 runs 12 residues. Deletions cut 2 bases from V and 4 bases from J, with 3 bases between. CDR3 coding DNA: TGTGCCAGCAGCCAATCGAATCAGCCCCAGCATTTT. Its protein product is CASSQSNQPQHF.

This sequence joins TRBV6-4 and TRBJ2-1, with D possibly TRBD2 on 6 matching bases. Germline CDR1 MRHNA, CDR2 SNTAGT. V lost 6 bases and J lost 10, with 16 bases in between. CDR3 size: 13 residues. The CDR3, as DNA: TGTGCCAGCAGCACCGGGACTCTTCGCGAGCAGTTCTTC. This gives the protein CASSTGTLREQFF.

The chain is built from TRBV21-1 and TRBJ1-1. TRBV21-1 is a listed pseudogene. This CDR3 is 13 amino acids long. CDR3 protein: CASSKEENTEAFF. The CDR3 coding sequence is TGTGCCAGCAGCAAGGAGGAGAACACTGAAGCTTTCTTT.

The CDR3: CASSSLPSGSWETQYF. CDR3 in DNA: TGCGCCAGCAGCTCCTTACCTAGCGGGAGTTGGGAGACCCAGTACTTC. The J gene is TRBJ2-5, the V gene TRBV5-1; TRBD2 matches 10 bases. The CDR3 contains 16 residues. J gave up 5 bases and V 3 bases, and 10 bases lay outside the gene matches. Germline V gene sequence: CDR1 SGHRS, CDR2 YFSETQ.

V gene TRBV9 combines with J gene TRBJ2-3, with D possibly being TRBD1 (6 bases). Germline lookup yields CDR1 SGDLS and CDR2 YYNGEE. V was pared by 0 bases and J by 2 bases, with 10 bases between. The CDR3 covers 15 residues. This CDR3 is CASSVGGHTTDTQYF. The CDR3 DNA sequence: TGTGCCAGCAGCGTAGGGGGACATACCACAGATACGCAGTATTTT.

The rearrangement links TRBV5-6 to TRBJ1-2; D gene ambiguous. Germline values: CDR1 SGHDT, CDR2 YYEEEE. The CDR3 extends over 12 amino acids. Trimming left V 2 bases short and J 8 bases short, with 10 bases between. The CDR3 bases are TGTGCCAGCAGCTTTTCAGTCCCCGGCTACACCTTC. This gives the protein CASSFSVPGYTF.

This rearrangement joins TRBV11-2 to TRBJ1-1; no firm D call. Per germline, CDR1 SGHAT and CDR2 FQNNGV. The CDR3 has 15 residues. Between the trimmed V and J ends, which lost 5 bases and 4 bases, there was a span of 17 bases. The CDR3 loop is CASSPSEVLTTEAFF. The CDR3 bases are TGTGCCAGCAGCCCGTCCGAGGTGTTGACCACTGAAGCTTTCTTT.

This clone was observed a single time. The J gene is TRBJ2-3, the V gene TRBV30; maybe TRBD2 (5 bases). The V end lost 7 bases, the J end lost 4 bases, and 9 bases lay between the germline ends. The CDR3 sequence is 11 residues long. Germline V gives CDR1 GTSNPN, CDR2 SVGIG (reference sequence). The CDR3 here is CASRRSDTQYF. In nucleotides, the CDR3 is TGTGCCTCCCGGAGGTCAGATACGCAGTATTTT.

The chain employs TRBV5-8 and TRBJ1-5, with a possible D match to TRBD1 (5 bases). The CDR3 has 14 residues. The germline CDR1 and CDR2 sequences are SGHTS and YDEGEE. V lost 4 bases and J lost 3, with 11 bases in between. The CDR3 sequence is CASSIRDHNQPQHF. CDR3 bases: TGTGCCAGCAGCATACGGGACCACAATCAGCCCCAGCATTTT.